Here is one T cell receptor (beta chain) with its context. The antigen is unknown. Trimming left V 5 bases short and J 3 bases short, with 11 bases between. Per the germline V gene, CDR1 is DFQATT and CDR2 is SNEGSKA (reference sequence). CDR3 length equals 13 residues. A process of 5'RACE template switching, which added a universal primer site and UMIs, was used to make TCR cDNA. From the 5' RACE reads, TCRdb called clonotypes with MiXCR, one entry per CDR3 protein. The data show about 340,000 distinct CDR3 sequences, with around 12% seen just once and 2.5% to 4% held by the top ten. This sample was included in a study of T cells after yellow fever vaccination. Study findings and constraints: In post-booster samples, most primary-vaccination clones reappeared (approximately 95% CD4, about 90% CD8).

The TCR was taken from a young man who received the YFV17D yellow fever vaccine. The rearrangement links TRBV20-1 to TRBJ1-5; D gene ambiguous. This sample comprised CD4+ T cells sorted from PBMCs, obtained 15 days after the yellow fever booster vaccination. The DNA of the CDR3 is TGCAGTGCTTTGGCCGGGGTCAATCAGCCCCAGCATTTT. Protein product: CSALAGVNQPQHF.